This TCR beta chain was sequenced for a study of sequential checkpoint blockade in melanoma. Study background: After both sequences, patients received maintenance nivolumab.

Generated by immunoSEQ multiplex PCR, the TCRdb table keeps only in-frame clones and is missing some. This sample yields around 30,000 clones, of which 86% are seen a single time; 22% belongs to the top ten. Specified treatment: randomized to nivolumab then ipilimumab (arm A) or the reverse (arm B). Sorted cells were live CD3+CD8+, lacking CD19 and CD56, from PBMCs. The germline CDR1 and CDR2 sequences are MNHEY and SVGAGI. This CDR3 contains 15 residues. With 2 bases clipped from V and 7 bases from J, the junction kept 6 bases outside the gene matches. The sequence came from a human donor with melanoma. The sequences come from CD8+ T cells sorted from blood (inferred from file names), collected from a patient given nivolumab and ipilimumab in sequence. This chain uses TRBV6-5 with TRBJ2-1; TRBD2 matches at 9 bases. CDR3 protein: CASSYIAGVRNEQFF. As DNA, the CDR3 is TGTGCCAGCAGTTACATAGCGGGAGTGAGGAATGAGCAGTTCTTC.